This T cell receptor beta chain was profiled in a study of blood T cell repertoires in COVID-19. Study as a whole: Material from acute and convalescent COVID-19 was sourced from the United States, Italy and Spain. From T cells, B-cell-depleted T cells, or PBMCs came the material, which was cDNA or gDNA.

The data were produced by immunoSEQ multiplex PCR, yet TCRdb's version contains in-frame clones alone and is incomplete. The sample holds fewer than 250,000 clones, under 90% seen once. This CDR3 spans 14 amino acids. Germline V gene lookup returns CDR1 SNHLY and CDR2 FYNNEI. V lost 4 bases, J lost 4 bases, and 4 bases stayed unmatched. This clone showed up just once. The chain couples TRBV2 to TRBJ1-1; 9 bases are a match to TRBD1. The sequence was collected from a woman in her thirties or forties with active or convalescent COVID-19. Specimen: peripheral blood. CDR3 in amino acids: CASSAQGAVTEAFF. The CDR3 DNA reads TGTGCCAGCAGTGCACAGGGGGCGGTCACTGAAGCTTTCTTT. The variable domain in full, completed from reference TRBV2 and TRBJ1-1, reads EPEVTQTPSHQVTQMGQEVILRCVPISNHLYFYWYRQILGQKVEFLVSFYNNEISEKSEIFDDQFSVERPDGSNFTLKIRSTKLEDSAMYFCASSAQGAVTEAFFGQGTRLTVV.